One T cell receptor (beta chain) is described in this entry. The target antigen is unknown. The sample is drawn from a study of CD8+ T cells in alopecia areata. Study-level information: Among treated patients, severity was scored by affected scalp area percentage.

Extracted RNA was reverse transcribed, and the resulting cDNA served as sequencing template. Libraries were prepared by immunoSEQ multiplex PCR; TCRdb keeps only in-frame clonotypes and omits some of them. The data hold 150,000 to 200,000 clones, with less than 70% observed a single time. Treatment here: oral pan-JAK inhibitor, 5-10 mg twice daily. Researchers gathered lesional scalp punch biopsies and peripheral blood from patients with alopecia areata. Germline V CDR1 and CDR2: SQVTM, ANQGSEA. CDR3 size: 14 residues. V was clipped by 5 bases and J by 0 bases, with 11 bases between them. Findings and limits, study-wide: Amid tofacitinib therapy, many expanded lesional clones stayed present in scalp and blood. Scalp clonality and expanded CD8+ clones among the top 100 fell significantly with tofacitinib.

Sequenced material: CD4+ T cells sorted from blood, taken around week 49, from a patient treated with tofacitinib. J is TRBJ2-4 and V is TRBV29-1, with D possibly being TRBD1 (6 bases). The sequence was collected from a human donor with alopecia areata. CDR3 nucleotides: TGCAGCGTTCGGACAGTACTAGCCAAAAACATTCAGTACTTC. Translating it yields CSVRTVLAKNIQYF.